These T cell receptor beta chains were read from a single sample in a study of vaccination effects on CD4 cells after COVID-19. Their cognate antigens are unknown. TCRdb keeps only in-frame clones here, not all; method: immunoSEQ multiplex PCR. In the table there are about 23,000 clones, 70% to 75% of which are singletons. The sequenced sample was CD4+ T cells from PBMCs cultured with SARS-CoV-2 spike peptides, obtained before COVID-19 vaccination. These receptors all stem from a human donor who received a COVID-19 vaccine. CDR3s include the opening cysteine and the closing phenylalanine or tryptophan. The D gene is left open where the match is weak. Some rows have no size entry. The others give once, few or many, or a class for an expanded clone.

CASSFLIAGGTSYEQYF,TGCGCCAGCAGCTTTCTCATAGCGGGAGGGACCTCCTACGAGCAGTACTTC,TRBJ2-7,TRBV5-1,-,TRBD2
CASGLGSWETQYF,TGTGCTAGTGGTTTAGGTTCGTGGGAGACCCAGTACTTC,TRBJ2-5,TRBV12-5,-,-
CASSKLDEQYF,TGTGCCAGCAGCAAGCTGGACGAGCAGTACTTC,TRBJ2-7,TRBV7-9,-,-
CASSPLNKMNTEAFF,TGTGCCAGCTCACCTCTAAACAAAATGAACACTGAAGCTTTCTTT,TRBJ1-1,TRBV18,-,-
CASSPGLAGGPEETQYF,TGTGCCAGCAGCCCGGGACTAGCGGGAGGGCCGGAGGAGACCCAGTACTTC,TRBJ2-5,TRBV5-4,few,TRBD2
CASSDRSGTGDYF,TGTGCCAGCAGTGACCGATCCGGGACAGGTGATTATTTT,TRBJ1-5,TRBV6-4,-,TRBD1
CSAREGLEQYF,TGCAGTGCTAGAGAAGGGCTCGAGCAGTACTTC,TRBJ2-7,TRBV20-1,-,-
CAWSLQGNQPQHF,TGTGCCTGGAGTTTACAGGGCAATCAGCCCCAGCATTTT,TRBJ1-5,TRBV30,-,-
CASSPGTGENSPLHF,TGTGCCAGCAGTCCCGGGACAGGAGAGAATTCACCCCTCCACTTT,TRBJ1-6,TRBV6-4,-,TRBD1
CSASEAFF,TGCAGTGCTAGCGAAGCTTTCTTT,TRBJ1-1,TRBV20-1,-,-
CASSLGQGPGYYYGYTF,TGTGCCAGCAGCTTGGGACAGGGCCCGGGGTATTACTATGGCTACACCTTC,TRBJ1-2,TRBV5-4,few,TRBD1
CASSIGTTAVGSPLHF,TGTGCCAGTAGTATCGGGACGACAGCGGTGGGTTCACCCCTCCACTTT,TRBJ1-6,TRBV19,-,-
CASSYAGGSETQYF,TGTGCCAGCAGTTACGCAGGGGGCAGCGAGACCCAGTACTTC,TRBJ2-5,TRBV6-5,-,TRBD1
CASSTSTRYYNEQFF,TGTGCCAGCAGTACCTCGACTAGATACTACAATGAGCAGTTCTTC,TRBJ2-1,TRBV25-1,-,-
CASSQGALNTEAFF,TGTGCCAGCAGCCAAGGAGCCTTGAACACTGAAGCTTTCTTT,TRBJ1-1,TRBV4-2,-,-
CASSLGNSRGYTF,TGTGCCAGCAGTTTAGGTAACAGTAGGGGCTACACCTTC,TRBJ1-2,TRBV27,once,-
CASSLSGQGARNEQFF,TGTGCCAGCAGTCTGAGTGGACAGGGGGCTAGAAATGAGCAGTTCTTC,TRBJ2-1,TRBV7-9,-,TRBD1
CSVTAGNTEAFF,TGCAGCGTTACCGCGGGGAACACTGAAGCTTTCTTT,TRBJ1-1,TRBV29-1,-,-
CASVLSSDQETQYF,TGTGCCAGCGTCCTTTCTAGCGATCAAGAGACCCAGTACTTC,TRBJ2-5,TRBV3-1/TRBV3-2,-,-
CASSLASVGTQYF,TGTGCCAGCAGCTTAGCTAGCGTGGGGACCCAGTACTTC,TRBJ2-5,TRBV7-9,-,-
CASSQDLLSGDKIWETQYF,TGTGCCAGCAGCCAAGACCTCTTAAGCGGGGATAAAATCTGGGAGACCCAGTACTTC,TRBJ2-5,TRBV3-1/TRBV3-2,-,TRBD2
CASSPGTGTRGTGANVLTF,TGCGCCAGCAGCCCAGGGACCGGGACTAGGGGAACTGGGGCCAACGTCCTGACTTTC,TRBJ2-6,TRBV4-1,-,TRBD2
CASSLQGSGTDTQYF,TGCGCCAGCAGTTTACAGGGGTCGGGCACAGATACGCAGTATTTT,TRBJ2-3,TRBV5-1,-,TRBD1
CANSSTGRDTGELFF,TGCGCCAACAGCTCGACAGGGAGGGACACCGGGGAGCTGTTTTTT,TRBJ2-2,TRBV5-1,-,-
CASSEQGNYGYTF,TGCGCCAGCAGCGAACAGGGGAACTATGGCTACACCTTC,TRBJ1-2,TRBV5-1,-,TRBD1
CASRPRGSSRGYTF,TGTGCCAGTAGGCCCCGGGGCTCCTCGAGGGGCTACACCTTC,TRBJ1-2,TRBV19,few,-
CASSNREKLFF,TGTGCCAGCAGTAACCGTGAAAAACTGTTTTTT,TRBJ1-4,TRBV3-1/TRBV3-2,once,-
CASSSRGTGANVLTF,TGTGCCAGCAGCTCCAGGGGAACAGGGGCCAACGTCCTGACTTTC,TRBJ2-6,TRBV5-4,-,-
CASSPEKGWEGYNEQFF,TGTGCCAGCAGCCCCGAGAAGGGTTGGGAAGGGTACAATGAGCAGTTCTTC,TRBJ2-1,TRBV11-3,-,-
CASSQDRAGLYGYTF,TGTGCCAGCAGCCAAGATAGGGCAGGGCTGTATGGCTACACCTTC,TRBJ1-2,TRBV3-1/TRBV3-2,-,-
CASSVGQRTTDEQYF,TGTGCCAGCAGCGTAGGTCAGAGGACTACTGACGAGCAGTACTTC,TRBJ2-7,TRBV9,-,-